A selection of T cell receptor beta chains follows, all from one sample in a study of CD8+ T cells in alopecia areata. Libraries were prepared by immunoSEQ multiplex PCR; TCRdb keeps only in-frame clonotypes and omits some of them. The data show fewer than 250,000 clones, more than 55% seen once. This specimen consisted of CD4+ T cells sorted from blood, obtained around week 49, from a patient treated with tofacitinib. These receptors all stem from a human donor with alopecia areata. The CDR3 runs from the conserved cysteine through the conserved F or W. A D gene is named only where the DNA matches it firmly. Size values are once, few and many counts, or a class for expanded clones, and some rows have none.

v_gene,abundance,len,d_gene,j_gene,CDR3nt,CDR3aa
TRBV7-2,few,16,NA,TRBJ1-5,TGTGCCAGCAGCCCAGGGGACGGTGGGAGCAATCAGCCCCAGCATTTT,CASSPGDGGSNQPQHF
TRBV13,once,14,TRBD2,TRBJ2-3,TGTGCCAGCAGCCTGAGCGGGGGCACAGATACGCAGTATTTT,CASSLSGGTDTQYF
TRBV29-1,NA,12,NA,TRBJ2-5,TGCAGCGTTGCGGCAGCTCAAGAGACCCAGTACTTC,CSVAAAQETQYF
TRBV29-1,NA,14,NA,TRBJ2-2,TGCAGCGTCCCTGCAGGGACTAACACCGGGGAGCTGTTTTTT,CSVPAGTNTGELFF
TRBV9,NA,14,NA,TRBJ2-1,TGTGCCAGCAGCGCAACGGGGCCTTACAATGAGCAGTTCTTC,CASSATGPYNEQFF
TRBV27,NA,15,TRBD1,TRBJ1-1,TGTGCCAGCAGTCCGAGGACAGGGTTTAACACTGAAGCTTTCTTT,CASSPRTGFNTEAFF
TRBV7-7,few,15,TRBD2,TRBJ2-3,TGTGCCAGCAGCCCGCTGTCGGGGGGTCGAGATACGCAGTATTTT,CASSPLSGGRDTQYF
TRBV30,NA,16,NA,TRBJ2-3,TGTGCCTGGAGCCGGCCCCTTTCGGACACCACAGATACGCAGTATTTT,CAWSRPLSDTTDTQYF
TRBV9,few,16,TRBD1,TRBJ2-2,TGTGCCAGCAGCGTAGCCGGGACAGTTAACACCGGGGAGCTGTTTTTT,CASSVAGTVNTGELFF
TRBV7-7,NA,13,NA,TRBJ2-7,TGTGCCAGCAGCTTAGACAGAAACTACGAGCAGTACTTC,CASSLDRNYEQYF